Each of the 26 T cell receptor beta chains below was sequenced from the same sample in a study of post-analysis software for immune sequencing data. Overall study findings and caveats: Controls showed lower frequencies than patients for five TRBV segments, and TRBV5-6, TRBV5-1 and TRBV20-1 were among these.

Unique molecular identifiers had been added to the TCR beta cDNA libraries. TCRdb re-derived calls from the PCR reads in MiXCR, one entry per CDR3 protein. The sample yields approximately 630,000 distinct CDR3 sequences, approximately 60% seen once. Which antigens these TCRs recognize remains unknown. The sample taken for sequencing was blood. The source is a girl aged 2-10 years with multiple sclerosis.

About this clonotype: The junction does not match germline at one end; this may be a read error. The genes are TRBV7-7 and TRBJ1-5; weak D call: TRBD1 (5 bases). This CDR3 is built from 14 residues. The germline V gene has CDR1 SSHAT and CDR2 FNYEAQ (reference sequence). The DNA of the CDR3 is TGTGCTAGCAGCCTTGACAGCTTCGGGCAGCCCCAGCATTTT. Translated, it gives CASSLDSFGQPQHF. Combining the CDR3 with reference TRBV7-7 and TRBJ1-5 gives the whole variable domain GAGVSQSPRYKVTKRGQDVTLRCDPISSHATLYWYQQALGQGPEFLTYFNYEAQPDKSGLPSDRFSAERPEGSISTLTIQRTEQRDSAMYRCASSLDSFGQPQHFGDGTRLSIL.

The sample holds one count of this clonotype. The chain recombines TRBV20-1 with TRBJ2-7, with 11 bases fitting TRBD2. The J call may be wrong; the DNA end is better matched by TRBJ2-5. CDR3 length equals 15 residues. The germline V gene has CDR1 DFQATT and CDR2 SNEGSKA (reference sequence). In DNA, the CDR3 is TGCAGTGCTAGCGTAGCGGGGGGGCCGAAGGAGACCCAGTACTTC. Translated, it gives CSASVAGGPKETQYF.

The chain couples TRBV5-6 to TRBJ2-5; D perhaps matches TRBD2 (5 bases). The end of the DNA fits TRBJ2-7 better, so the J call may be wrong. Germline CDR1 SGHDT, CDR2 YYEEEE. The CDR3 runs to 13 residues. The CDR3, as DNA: TGTGCCAGCAGCCCGGGGATCGATTACGAGCAGTACTTC. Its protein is CASSPGIDYEQYF.

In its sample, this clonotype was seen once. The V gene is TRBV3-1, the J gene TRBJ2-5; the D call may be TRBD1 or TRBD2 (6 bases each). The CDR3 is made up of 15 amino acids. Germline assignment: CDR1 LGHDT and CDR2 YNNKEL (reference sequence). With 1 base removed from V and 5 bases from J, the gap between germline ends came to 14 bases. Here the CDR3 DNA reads TGTGCCAGCAGCCAAGCGAACCGGGGGCGGGAGACCCAGTACTTC. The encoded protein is CASSQANRGRETQYF.

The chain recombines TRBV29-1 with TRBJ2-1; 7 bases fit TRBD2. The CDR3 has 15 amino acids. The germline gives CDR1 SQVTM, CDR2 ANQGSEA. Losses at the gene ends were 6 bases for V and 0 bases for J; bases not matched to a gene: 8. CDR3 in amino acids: CSVNAGESSYNEQFF. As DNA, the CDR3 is TGCAGCGTCAACGCGGGGGAAAGCTCCTACAATGAGCAGTTCTTC.

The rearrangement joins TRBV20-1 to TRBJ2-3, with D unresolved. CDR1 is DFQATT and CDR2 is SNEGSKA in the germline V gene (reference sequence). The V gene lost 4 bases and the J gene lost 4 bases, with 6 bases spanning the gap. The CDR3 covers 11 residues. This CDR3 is CSATTADTQYF. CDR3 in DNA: TGCAGTGCTACTACGGCAGATACGCAGTATTTT.

The CDR3 bases are TGTGCCAGCGCGTGGCTATTCATCATCACTGAAGCTTTCTTT. It is translated as CASAWLFIITEAFF. The chain has TRBV7-2 and TRBJ1-1; D gene uncertain. The CDR3 has 14 residues. V lost 8 bases and J lost 4, with 17 bases in between. CDR1 and CDR2 (germline): SGHTA, FQGNSA.

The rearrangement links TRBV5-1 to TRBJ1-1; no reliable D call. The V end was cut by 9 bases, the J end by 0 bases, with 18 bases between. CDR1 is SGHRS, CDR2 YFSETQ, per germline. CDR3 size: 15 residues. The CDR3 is CATLALGSMNTEAFF. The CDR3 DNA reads TGCGCCACCCTCGCGTTGGGCAGTATGAACACTGAAGCTTTCTTT.

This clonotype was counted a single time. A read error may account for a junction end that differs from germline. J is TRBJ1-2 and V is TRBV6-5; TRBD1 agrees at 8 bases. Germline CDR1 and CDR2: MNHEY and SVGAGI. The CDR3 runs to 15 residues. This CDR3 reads CASSPKTGATYGHTF. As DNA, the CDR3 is TGTGCCAGCAGCCCCAAGACAGGGGCAACCTATGGCCACACCTTC.

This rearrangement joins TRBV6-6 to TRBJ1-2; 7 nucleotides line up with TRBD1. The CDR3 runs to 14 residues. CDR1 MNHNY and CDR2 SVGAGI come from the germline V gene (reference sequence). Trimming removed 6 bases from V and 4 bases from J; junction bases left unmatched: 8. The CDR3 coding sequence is TGTGCCAGCAGGAATAGACAGGGAAGCTATGGCTACACCTTC. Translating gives CASRNRQGSYGYTF.

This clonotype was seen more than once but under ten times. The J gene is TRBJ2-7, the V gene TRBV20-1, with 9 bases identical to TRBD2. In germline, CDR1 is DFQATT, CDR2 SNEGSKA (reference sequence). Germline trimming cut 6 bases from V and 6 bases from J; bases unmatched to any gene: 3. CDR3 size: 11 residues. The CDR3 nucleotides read TGCAGTGCAGCGGGGGGTCCCGAGCAGTACTTC. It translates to CSAAGGPEQYF.

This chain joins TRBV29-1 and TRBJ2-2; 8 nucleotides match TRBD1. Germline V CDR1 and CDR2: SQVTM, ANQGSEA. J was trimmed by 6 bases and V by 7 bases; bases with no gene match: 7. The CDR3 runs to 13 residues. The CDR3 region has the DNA TGCAGCGCTGGGACAGGAGGCGCCGGGGAGCTGTTTTTT. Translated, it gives CSAGTGGAGELFF.

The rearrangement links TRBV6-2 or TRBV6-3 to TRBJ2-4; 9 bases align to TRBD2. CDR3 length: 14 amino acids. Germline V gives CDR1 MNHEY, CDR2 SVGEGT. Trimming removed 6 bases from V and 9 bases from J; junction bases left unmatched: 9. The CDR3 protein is CASSPSAGGAIQYF. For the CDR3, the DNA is TGTGCCAGCAGCCCCTCGGCGGGGGGGGCCATTCAGTACTTC.

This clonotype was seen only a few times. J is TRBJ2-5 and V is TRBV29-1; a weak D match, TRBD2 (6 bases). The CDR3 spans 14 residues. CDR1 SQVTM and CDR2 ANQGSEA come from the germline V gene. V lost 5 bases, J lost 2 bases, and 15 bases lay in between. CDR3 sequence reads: CSVPGRRGQETQYF. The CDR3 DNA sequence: TGCAGCGTTCCCGGGCGGAGGGGTCAAGAGACCCAGTACTTC.

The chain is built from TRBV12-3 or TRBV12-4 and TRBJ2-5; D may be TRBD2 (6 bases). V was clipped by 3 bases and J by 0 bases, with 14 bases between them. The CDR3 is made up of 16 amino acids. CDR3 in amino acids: CASSLSGGEYQETQYF. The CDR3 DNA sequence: TGTGCCAGCAGTTTGTCTGGCGGGGAATACCAAGAGACCCAGTACTTC.

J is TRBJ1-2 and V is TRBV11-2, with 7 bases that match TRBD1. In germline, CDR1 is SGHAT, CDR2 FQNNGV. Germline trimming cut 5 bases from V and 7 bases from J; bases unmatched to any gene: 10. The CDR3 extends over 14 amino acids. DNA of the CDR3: TGTGCCAGCAGCCACGAAGACAGGGCGGTTGGCTACACCTTC. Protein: CASSHEDRAVGYTF. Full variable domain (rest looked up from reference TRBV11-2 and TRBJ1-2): EAGVAQSPRYKIIEKRQSVAFWCNPISGHATLYWYQQILGQGPKLLIQFQNNGVVDDSQLPKDRFSAERLKGVDSTLKIQPAKLEDSAVYLCASSHEDRAVGYTFGSGTRLTVV.

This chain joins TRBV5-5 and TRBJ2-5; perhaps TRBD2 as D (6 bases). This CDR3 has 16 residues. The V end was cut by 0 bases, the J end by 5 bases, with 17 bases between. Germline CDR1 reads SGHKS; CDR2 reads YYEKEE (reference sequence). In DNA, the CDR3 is TGTGCCAGCAGCTTGGTCTCCGGGGGTGGACTGGAGACCCAGTACTTC. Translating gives CASSLVSGGGLETQYF.

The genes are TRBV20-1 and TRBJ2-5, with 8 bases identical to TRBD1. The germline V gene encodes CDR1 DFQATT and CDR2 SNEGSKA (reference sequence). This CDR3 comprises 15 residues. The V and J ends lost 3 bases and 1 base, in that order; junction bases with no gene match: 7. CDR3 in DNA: TGCAGTGCTAGTTCGGCAGGGGGCCTCCAAGAGACCCAGTACTTC. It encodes CSASSAGGLQETQYF.

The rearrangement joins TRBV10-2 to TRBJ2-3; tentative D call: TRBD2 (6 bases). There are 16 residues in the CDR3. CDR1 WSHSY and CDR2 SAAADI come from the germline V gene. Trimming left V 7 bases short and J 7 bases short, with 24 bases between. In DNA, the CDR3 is TGCGCCAGCACCCCCTGGAGAACGGGAGATATAAATACGCAGTATTTT. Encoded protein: CASTPWRTGDINTQYF.

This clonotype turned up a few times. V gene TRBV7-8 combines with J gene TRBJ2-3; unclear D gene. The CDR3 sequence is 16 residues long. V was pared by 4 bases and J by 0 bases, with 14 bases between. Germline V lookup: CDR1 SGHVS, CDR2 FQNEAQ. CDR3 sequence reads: CASSSSFRASTDTQYF. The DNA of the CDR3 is TGTGCCAGCAGCTCTTCGTTTAGGGCTAGCACAGATACGCAGTATTTT.

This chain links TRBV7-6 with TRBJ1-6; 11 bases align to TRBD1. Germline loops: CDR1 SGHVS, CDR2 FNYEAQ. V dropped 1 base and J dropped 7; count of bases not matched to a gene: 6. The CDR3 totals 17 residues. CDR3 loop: CASSLVSGTGGNSPLHF. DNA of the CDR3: TGTGCCAGCAGCTTAGTATCCGGGACAGGGGGGAATTCACCCCTCCACTTT. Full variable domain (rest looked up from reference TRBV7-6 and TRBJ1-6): GAGVSQSPRYKVTKRGQDVALRCDPISGHVSLYWYRQALGQGPEFLTYFNYEAQQDKSGLPNDRFSAERPEGSISTLTIQRTEQRDSAMYRCASSLVSGTGGNSPLHFGNGTRLTVT.

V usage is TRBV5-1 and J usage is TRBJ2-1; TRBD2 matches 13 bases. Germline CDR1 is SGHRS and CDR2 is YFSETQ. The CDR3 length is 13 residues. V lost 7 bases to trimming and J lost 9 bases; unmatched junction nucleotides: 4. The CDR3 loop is CASGLAGAGEQFF. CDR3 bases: TGCGCCAGCGGACTAGCGGGAGCTGGTGAGCAGTTCTTC.

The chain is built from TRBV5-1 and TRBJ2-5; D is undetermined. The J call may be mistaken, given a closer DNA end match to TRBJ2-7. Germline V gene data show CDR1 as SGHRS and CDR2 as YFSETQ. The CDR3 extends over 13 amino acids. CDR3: CASSLAKGYEQYF. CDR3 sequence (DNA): TGCGCCAGCAGCTTGGCCAAGGGTTACGAGCAGTACTTC.

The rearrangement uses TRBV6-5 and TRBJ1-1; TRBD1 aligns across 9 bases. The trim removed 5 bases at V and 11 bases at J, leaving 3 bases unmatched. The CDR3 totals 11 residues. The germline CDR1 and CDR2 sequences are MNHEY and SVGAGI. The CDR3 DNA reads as TGTGCCAGCAGTACAGGGGGCCGGGCTTTCTTT. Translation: CASSTGGRAFF.

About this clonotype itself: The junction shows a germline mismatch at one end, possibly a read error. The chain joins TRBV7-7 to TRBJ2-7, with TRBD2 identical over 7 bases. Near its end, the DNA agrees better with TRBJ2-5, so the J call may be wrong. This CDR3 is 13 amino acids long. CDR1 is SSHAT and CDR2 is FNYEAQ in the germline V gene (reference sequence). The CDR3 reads CASSAGLEETQYF. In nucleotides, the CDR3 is TGTGCTAGCAGCGCCGGACTAGAAGAGACCCAGTACTTC.

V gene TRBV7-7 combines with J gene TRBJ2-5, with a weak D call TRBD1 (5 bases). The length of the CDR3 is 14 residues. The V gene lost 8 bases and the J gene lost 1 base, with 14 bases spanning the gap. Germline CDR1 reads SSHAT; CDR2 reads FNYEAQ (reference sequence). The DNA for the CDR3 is TGTGCCAGCGGCCCTCAGGGTACCCAAGAGACCCAGTACTTC. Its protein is CASGPQGTQETQYF.